This TCR beta chain stems from a study of shared clonotypes between healthy human individuals (dated by TCRdb to 2018 to 2020). With respect to the entire study: A couple of women and three men aged 18 to 49 years were included in the cohort. The study deeply sequenced blood TCR repertoires of about 5 healthy adults to estimate repertoire size and the extent of clonotype sharing between individuals. To increase sequencing depth and limit assay-specific biases, different laboratories used diverse techniques to prepare libraries and sequence TCR repertoires. Per donor, leukapheresis produced somewhere between about 0.85 and 8.9 billion PBMCs. Findings and caveats that apply to the study as a whole: Because the study included a small number of donors, the genetic and exposure-history diversity represented was limited. Pairwise subsampling indicated that sequencing depth was expected to affect the degree of clonotype sharing among donors. Only blood was sampled, and tissue TCR repertoires likely differ from those in blood.

V sheds 4 bases and J sheds 3 bases, leaving 13 bases between their ends. The germline V gene (reference sequence) yields LNHDA for CDR1 and SQIVND for CDR2. There are 14 amino acids in the CDR3, from cysteine to phenylalanine inclusive. CDR3 DNA only is kept here, 42 bases in frame from base 1. For this clone: What this receptor recognizes is not known. There are no base qualities to consult, and no much larger clone falls within one base.

The donors were healthy, HIV-negative adults who had no recently reported acute infections or vaccinations. Every donor was a Caucasian adult living in Nashville, Tennessee, USA. For unsorted samples, some 90 million PBMCs were counted, and genomic DNA was extracted using the QIAamp DNA Blood Mini kit. After blood collection by leukapheresis, PBMCs were isolated using Ficoll-Histopaque density gradient centrifugation and then cryopreserved in the vapor phase of liquid nitrogen. Using the deep immunoSEQ assay, TCR CDR3 regions were amplified from genomic DNA by multiplex PCR. For each cell subset, the extracted genomic DNA was distributed evenly across all wells of several immunoSEQ 96-well plates, and each plate served as one replicate. For unsorted PBMC, 250 to 300 ng genomic DNA, equal to approximately 30,000 T cell genomes, was loaded into each replicate PCR. Ten immunoSEQ deep assay plates were used to sequence the unsorted PBMC genomic DNA. The purified libraries were quantified using a Qubit 3.0 fluorometer, sized with a Bioanalyzer 2100, and then quantified again using the KAPA Library Quantification kit. Each immunoSEQ 96-well plate was sequenced on its own single-read 150-cycle Illumina NextSeq 550 flow cell. In the paper's pipeline: Because the immunoSEQ output included only junctional sequences and no quality scores, the filtering could not be the same as the filtering used for full-length reads. To assign V/J genes and CDR3, sequences were annotated against IMGT germline references using PyIR, a Python wrapper for IgBLAST v1.9. Any read was removed if the V/J assignment was weak (E-value above 1e-6), the CDR3 was missing, or the read contained stop codons, out-of-frame junctions, or ambiguous translated residues. V3J clonotypes were defined as sequences sharing an identical inferred V gene, J gene, and CDR3 amino acid sequence. The percentage overlap between two repertoires was calculated by dividing the number of shared unique clonotypes by the size of the smaller repertoire. Repertoire richness was assessed with RTK rarefaction, the Chao1 estimator, and Recon v2.1 estimates of unobserved clonotypes. TCRdb's version of the immuneACCESS table is confined to in-frame rearrangements and falls short of the full clone set. An unresolved V gene accounts for under half of the shortfall where checked; the remainder is of unknown origin. That table supplies the V and J calls and clone size; D and trimming were determined from the DNA. The sample includes approximately 440,000 clones, with 77% observed a single time. The ten largest make up around 13% of the sample.

The source is a woman aged 40 to 49 in good health. Some clones in this sample may be carry-over from other donors' samples. The sequenced material came from PBMCs. The rearranged segments are TRBV19 and TRBJ2-7, with a tentative D call of TRBD1 or TRBD2, each matching 5 bases. The nucleotide sequence is TGTGCCAGTAGTACGGACCGAGGGGTCTACGAGCAGTACTTC. Translated, this gives CASSTDRGVYEQYF.